This is a list of T cell receptor beta chains from one sample in a study of shared clonotypes between healthy human individuals. Assay: immunoSEQ multiplex PCR; the TCRdb copy retains only in-frame clones and omits some. The sample has about 2.3 million clones; 80% to 95% are singletons. Sequencing was carried out using naive CD4+ T cells from PBMCs. These TCRs come from a man younger than 35 in good health. Some clones in this sample may be carry-over from other donors' samples. Each CDR3 is given with its conserved first and last residue. A D gene is named only where the DNA matches it firmly. Clone size appears in some rows only: once, few, many, or a class for an expanded clone.

size	V	J	D	CDR3	DNA
NA	TRBV28	TRBJ2-7	NA	CATGGLPLYEQYF	TGTGCCACCGGGGGATTACCCCTCTACGAGCAGTACTTC
NA	TRBV5-1	TRBJ2-5	NA	CASSLSGKQETQYF	TGCGCCAGCAGCTTATCGGGGAAACAAGAGACCCAGTACTTC
NA	TRBV6-5	TRBJ2-2	NA	CASSKIYTGELFF	TGTGCCAGCAGCAAGATCTACACCGGGGAGCTGTTTTTT
NA	TRBV7-8	TRBJ1-6	TRBD1	CASSSRTGWGNSPLHF	TGTGCCAGCAGCTCCCGGACAGGGTGGGGTAATTCACCCCTCCACTTT
NA	TRBV7-3	TRBJ1-5	NA	CASSLASGVGQPQHF	TGTGCCAGCAGCTTAGCTTCAGGGGTAGGGCAGCCCCAGCATTTT
NA	TRBV14	TRBJ1-2	NA	CASSQEEAGFYGYTF	TGTGCCAGCAGCCAAGAGGAAGCAGGGTTTTATGGCTACACCTTC
NA	TRBV28	TRBJ2-2	NA	CASTPGTYRGLFF	TGTGCCAGCACCCCCGGGACATACCGTGGACTGTTTTTT
NA	TRBV18	TRBJ2-3	TRBD2	CASSPYGLAEGTDTQYF	TGTGCCAGCTCACCATACGGACTAGCGGAGGGCACAGATACGCAGTATTTT
NA	TRBV28	TRBJ1-1	NA	CASSLTISEAFF	TGTGCCAGCAGTTTAACTATCTCTGAAGCTTTCTTT
NA	TRBV7-2	TRBJ1-5	NA	CASSLGLGEPQHF	TGTGCCAGCAGCTTAGGTTTAGGGGAGCCCCAGCATTTT
NA	TRBV7-9	TRBJ1-4	TRBD1	CASSPQGATNEKLFF	TGTGCCAGCAGTCCTCAGGGGGCTACTAATGAAAAACTGTTTTTT
NA	TRBV9	TRBJ2-1	NA	CASSVEGMSSYNEQFF	TGTGCCAGCAGCGTAGAGGGCATGAGCTCCTACAATGAGCAGTTCTTC
once	TRBV2	TRBJ1-2	NA	CASNQDLNYGYTF	TGTGCCAGCAACCAGGACCTAAACTATGGCTACACCTTC
NA	TRBV5-1	TRBJ1-1	NA	CASSLSGNPMNTEAFF	TGCGCCAGCAGCCTCTCAGGGAACCCCATGAACACTGAAGCTTTCTTT
NA	TRBV4-1	TRBJ2-1	TRBD2	CASSQPLARTYNEQFF	TGCGCCAGCAGCCAGCCACTAGCGCGAACCTACAATGAGCAGTTCTTC
NA	TRBV5-1	TRBJ2-7	TRBD2	CASSSRTSGGTSPYEQYF	TGCGCCAGCAGCTCCCGGACTAGCGGGGGAACCTCCCCCTACGAGCAGTACTTC
NA	TRBV25-1	TRBJ1-2	NA	CASRQRWYRSLRGYTF	TGTGCCAGCAGGCAGAGGTGGTACAGGTCTTTGCGTGGCTACACCTTC
NA	TRBV6-6	TRBJ1-3	NA	CASSYSGGNTIYF	TGTGCCAGCAGTTACTCAGGGGGAAACACCATATATTTT
once	TRBV5-4	TRBJ2-7	TRBD2	CASSSSGRYEQYF	TGTGCCAGCAGTTCTAGCGGGAGGTACGAGCAGTACTTC
NA	TRBV28	TRBJ2-7	TRBD1	CASSLRGLPSYEQYF	TGTGCCAGCAGTCTCAGGGGGCTCCCTTCCTACGAGCAGTACTTC
NA	TRBV11-3	TRBJ2-3	NA	CASSLGLVGTDTQYF	TGTGCCAGCAGCTTAGGACTAGTGGGCACAGATACGCAGTATTTT
NA	TRBV7-9	TRBJ2-5	NA	CASSPGPTNRETQYF	TGTGCCAGCAGTCCGGGACCTACGAACCGAGAGACCCAGTACTTC
NA	TRBV7-2	TRBJ2-5	NA	CASSLAETQYF	TGTGCCAGCAGCTTAGCCGAGACCCAGTACTTC
NA	TRBV5-1	TRBJ2-1	NA	CASSLPPYNEQFF	TGCGCCAGCAGCTTGCCGCCCTACAATGAGCAGTTCTTC
NA	TRBV7-2	TRBJ1-1	NA	CASSLGPGTTEAFF	TGTGCCAGCAGCTTAGGGCCGGGGACCACTGAAGCTTTCTTT
few	TRBV28	TRBJ1-2	NA	CASTLAGAGGYTF	TGTGCCAGCACCCTAGCAGGGGCCGGAGGCTACACCTTC
NA	TRBV7-3	TRBJ2-1	TRBD2	CASSLGGRGYNEQFF	TGTGCCAGCAGCTTAGGCGGGAGAGGGTACAATGAGCAGTTCTTC
NA	TRBV28	TRBJ2-7	NA	CASTGRGGTYEQYF	TGTGCCAGCACGGGCAGGGGCGGCACCTACGAGCAGTACTTC